This passage covers 27 T cell receptor beta chains from one sample sequenced in a study of a mutant IDH1 vaccine in newly diagnosed glioma. Produced via immunoSEQ multiplex PCR; TCRdb's table is partial and in-frame only. The sample holds approximately 60,000 clones, roughly four fifths seen once. No antigens are known for them. Time point defined: week 47, end of study. Doses comprised 300 ug of mutant IDH1 20-mer peptide each, plus topical imiquimod. The sequenced sample was PBMCs, obtained from a glioma patient whose treatment included an IDH1 peptide vaccine. The receptors shown here come from a woman between 50 and 59 years old with glioma.

The V gene is TRBV7-2, the J gene TRBJ2-5, with 7 bases fitting TRBD1. The germline CDR1 and CDR2 sequences are SGHTA and FQGNSA. The CDR3 is 14 amino acids. The V segment lost 1 base and the J segment 6 bases; nucleotides outside the gene matches: 5. CDR3 bases: TGTGCCAGCAGCTTAGGAGGGGGCAGCCAGACCCAGTACTTC. This gives the protein CASSLGGGSQTQYF.

The V and J genes are TRBV7-9 and TRBJ1-1; D perhaps matches TRBD1 (5 bases). The germline V gene encodes CDR1 SEHNR and CDR2 FQNEAQ (reference sequence). The CDR3 contains 15 residues. With 5 bases removed from V and 5 bases from J, the gap between germline ends came to 18 bases. CDR3 protein: CASSPLQGGGTEAFF. CDR3 nucleotides: TGTGCCAGCAGCCCCCTCCAGGGTGGGGGGACTGAAGCTTTCTTT.

The CDR3, as DNA: TGTGCCAGCAGTGAGTTAGGGTTGGCAGCCCTTCGAGCTTTCTTT. Amino acid sequence: CASSELGLAALRAFF. V is TRBV6-1 and J is TRBJ1-1; D gene unclear. The V and J ends lost 3 bases and 10 bases respectively, with 21 bases between them. The CDR3 length is 15 residues. The germline gives CDR1 MNHNS, CDR2 SASEGT.

This clone came up once. The chain is built from TRBV28 and TRBJ2-7; D is perhaps TRBD2 (5 bases). Germline V lookup: CDR1 MDHEN, CDR2 SYDVKM. The V end lost 3 bases, the J end lost 5 bases, and 14 bases lay between the germline ends. The CDR3 sequence is 14 residues long. CDR3 in amino acids: CASSLGSLGNEQYF. The DNA for the CDR3 is TGTGCCAGCAGTTTGGGGAGTCTTGGTAACGAGCAGTACTTC.

In its sample, this clone was seen a few times. V usage is TRBV5-1 and J usage is TRBJ1-4, with D possibly being TRBD1 (5 bases). Germline-derived CDR1 and CDR2 are SGHRS and YFSETQ. CDR3 length equals 13 residues. V was trimmed by 1 base and J by 7 bases, leaving 8 bases between them. Here the CDR3 DNA reads TGCGCCAGCAGCTTGAAAGGGACTGAAAAACTGTTTTTT. It yields the protein CASSLKGTEKLFF.

The chain joins TRBV5-4 to TRBJ2-7, with 8 nucleotides matching TRBD1. CDR1 is SGHNT and CDR2 is YYREEE in the germline V gene (reference sequence). The CDR3 is 14 residues long. The V segment lost 5 bases and the J segment 3 bases; nucleotides outside the gene matches: 7. The CDR3 region is CASSSGGAIYEQYF. For the CDR3, the DNA is TGTGCCAGCAGTTCAGGGGGCGCTATCTACGAGCAGTACTTC.

The chain carries TRBV28 and TRBJ1-5, with TRBD1 matching over 7 bases. The CDR3 is made up of 14 amino acids. The ends lost 6 bases at V and 4 bases at J; junction bases unmatched: 6. Germline lookup yields CDR1 MDHEN and CDR2 SYDVKM. CDR3 sequence: CASRAQGNNQPQHF. In DNA form, the CDR3 reads TGTGCCAGCAGAGCACAGGGGAATAATCAGCCCCAGCATTTT.

The chain carries TRBV27 and TRBJ1-5; TRBD1 is a possible D gene (5 bases). The V gene's germline CDR1 is MNHEY and CDR2 SMNVEV (reference sequence). The V and J ends lost 3 bases and 2 bases respectively, with 11 bases between them. The CDR3 length is 15 residues. CDR3 region: CASSLEGVGNQPQHF. The CDR3 DNA follows: TGTGCCAGCAGTTTGGAAGGGGTTGGCAATCAGCCCCAGCATTTT.

The chain uses TRBV9 and TRBJ2-7; D is ambiguous. CDR1 is SGDLS, CDR2 YYNGEE, per germline. This CDR3 is 12 amino acids long. Trimming removed 3 bases from V and 2 bases from J, with 6 bases in between. DNA of the CDR3: TGTGCCAGCAGCGGGGCCACCTACGAGCAGTACTTC. It codes for CASSGATYEQYF. Together with reference TRBV9 and TRBJ2-7, the CDR3 gives the full variable domain: DSGVTQTPKHLITATGQRVTLRCSPRSGDLSVYWYQQSLDQGLQFLIQYYNGEERAKGNILERFSAQQFPDLHSELNLSSLELGDSALYFCASSGATYEQYFGPGTRLTVT.

The J gene is TRBJ1-3, the V gene TRBV18; 12 positions agree with TRBD1. J gave up 2 bases and V 4 bases, and 6 bases lay outside the gene matches. The V gene's germline CDR1 is KGHSH and CDR2 LQKENI. The CDR3 is 17 amino acids. The CDR3 DNA is TGTGCCAGCTCACAAAAGGGACAGGGGGCAGCTGGAAACACCATATATTTT. Translating it yields CASSQKGQGAAGNTIYF.

CDR3 in DNA: TGTGCCAGCAGCTTAGGCGACAGCGACACTGAAGCTTTCTTT. Encoded protein: CASSLGDSDTEAFF. This chain joins TRBV7-2 and TRBJ1-1, with a weak D call TRBD1 (5 bases). This CDR3 region has 14 residues. V lost 1 base to trimming and J lost 3 bases, with 9 bases between them. Germline loops: CDR1 SGHTA, CDR2 FQGNSA. Using reference TRBV7-2 and TRBJ1-1 for the parts outside the CDR3, the full variable domain is GAGVSQSPSNKVTEKGKDVELRCDPISGHTALYWYRQSLGQGLEFLIYFQGNSAPDKSGLPSDRFSAERTGGSVSTLTIQRTQQEDSAVYLCASSLGDSDTEAFFGQGTRLTVV.

V usage is TRBV23-1 and J usage is TRBJ2-6; D remains unclear. TRBV23-1 is marked as an open reading frame, function uncertain. V lost 4 bases and J 4 bases, leaving 5 bases between the germline ends. This CDR3 has 13 residues. CDR3 in amino acids: CASSRRGANVLTF. The CDR3 region has the DNA TGCGCCAGCAGTCGAAGGGGGGCCAACGTCCTGACTTTC.

The V and J genes are TRBV18 and TRBJ1-1; weak D call: TRBD1 (5 bases). Germline loops: CDR1 KGHSH, CDR2 LQKENI. Trimming pared 0 bases from V and 4 bases from J, leaving 15 bases between. The CDR3 has 16 residues. CDR3 region: CASSPPGRGRGTEAFF. The CDR3 nucleotides read TGTGCCAGCTCACCACCTGGACGGGGTAGGGGCACTGAAGCTTTCTTT. Full variable domain (remainder filled in from reference TRBV18 and TRBJ1-1): NAGVMQNPRHLVRRRGQEARLRCSPMKGHSHVYWYRQLPEEGLKFMVYLQKENIIDESGMPKERFSAEFPKEGPSILRIQQVVRGDSAAYFCASSPPGRGRGTEAFFGQGTRLTVV.

The rearrangement links TRBV7-9 to TRBJ2-3, with 7 bases that match TRBD2. The CDR3 spans 15 residues. Germline V gives CDR1 SEHNR, CDR2 FQNEAQ (reference sequence). V was pared by 3 bases and J by 1 base, with 4 bases of the junction left unmatched. The CDR3 DNA reads TGTGCCAGCAGCTTTAACGCGGGGGGCACAGATACGCAGTATTTT. Amino acids: CASSFNAGGTDTQYF. Looking up the rest from reference TRBV7-9 and TRBJ2-3 gives the full variable domain: DTGVSQNPRHKITKRGQNVTFRCDPISEHNRLYWYRQTLGQGPEFLTYFQNEAQLEKSRLLSDRFSAERPKGSFSTLEIQRTEQGDSAMYLCASSFNAGGTDTQYFGPGTRLTVL.

The table lists this clone with a count of one. The rearrangement links TRBV5-4 to TRBJ1-4; 8 bases match TRBD1. Per the germline V gene, CDR1 is SGHNT and CDR2 is YYREEE (reference sequence). The J segment lost 4 bases and the V segment lost 3 bases, leaving 17 bases of the junction unmatched. The CDR3 has 19 amino acids. CDR3 in DNA: TGTGCCAGCAGCTCGAAAAAATCCGGGACAGGACACCTTAATGAAAAACTGTTTTTT. It specifies CASSSKKSGTGHLNEKLFF.

V gene TRBV7-9 combines with J gene TRBJ1-3; D gene ambiguous. In germline, CDR1 is SEHNR, CDR2 FQNEAQ (reference sequence). V lost 5 bases to trimming and J lost 0 bases, with 11 bases between them. The CDR3 length is 15 residues. CDR3 bases: TGTGCCAGCAGCGCGGGTGAGGTCTCTGGAAACACCATATATTTT. Its protein is CASSAGEVSGNTIYF.

The chain employs TRBV11-2 and TRBJ2-7, with unresolved D. CDR3 length: 11 residues. Trimming cost V 5 bases and J 5 bases, with 7 bases left between them. Looked up from germline, CDR1 is SGHAT and CDR2 is FQNNGV. The CDR3 protein is CASSPRNEQYF. In DNA, the CDR3 is TGTGCCAGCAGCCCACGGAACGAGCAGTACTTC.

The J gene is TRBJ1-1, the V gene TRBV6-5; a possible D gene is TRBD1 (6 bases). The V end was cut by 2 bases, the J end by 5 bases, with 15 bases between. CDR3 size: 15 residues. CDR1 and CDR2 (germline): MNHEY, SVGAGI. CDR3 in DNA: TGTGCCAGCAGTTACGTTGCACAGGGTGGGACTGAAGCTTTCTTT. This translates into CASSYVAQGGTEAFF.

The rearrangement links TRBV5-1 to TRBJ1-6, with 10 bases aligning to TRBD1. The CDR3 is 15 amino acids. V dropped 0 bases and J dropped 9; count of bases not matched to a gene: 3. Germline V gene lookup returns CDR1 SGHRS and CDR2 YFSETQ. The CDR3 protein is CASSLERTGGSPLHF. The DNA of the CDR3 is TGCGCCAGCAGCTTGGAACGGACAGGGGGTTCACCCCTCCACTTT.

The genes are TRBV5-5 and TRBJ1-1; D is undetermined. Per germline, CDR1 SGHKS and CDR2 YYEKEE (reference sequence). This CDR3 spans 15 amino acids. V lost 0 bases and J lost 5, with 14 bases in between. The CDR3 loop is CASSLVLAGGTEAFF. The CDR3 region has the DNA TGTGCCAGCAGCTTGGTTTTGGCGGGAGGGACTGAAGCTTTCTTT.

The chain carries TRBV19 and TRBJ2-6; no clear D. Deletions cut 3 bases from V and 2 bases from J, with 11 bases between. CDR3 length equals 16 residues. Germline CDR1 reads LNHDA; CDR2 reads SQIVND (reference sequence). CDR3 amino acids: CASSISVGPGANVLTF. As DNA, the CDR3 is TGTGCCAGTAGTATTTCTGTCGGGCCTGGGGCCAACGTCCTGACTTTC. Combining the CDR3 with reference TRBV19 and TRBJ2-6 gives the whole variable domain DGGITQSPKYLFRKEGQNVTLSCEQNLNHDAMYWYRQDPGQGLRLIYYSQIVNDFQKGDIAEGYSVSREKKESFPLTVTSAQKNPTAFYLCASSISVGPGANVLTFGAGSRLTVL.

The chain is built from TRBV5-4 and TRBJ2-3; D gene ambiguous. Per germline, CDR1 SGHNT and CDR2 YYREEE (reference sequence). CDR3 length: 13 amino acids. V was trimmed by 5 bases and J by 2 bases, leaving 9 bases between them. CDR3 loop: CASRSDVTDTQYF. CDR3 DNA sequence: TGTGCCAGCAGATCCGATGTCACAGATACGCAGTATTTT. The complete variable domain, with remaining parts taken from reference TRBV5-4 and TRBJ2-3, reads ETGVTQSPTHLIKTRGQQVTLRCSSQSGHNTVSWYQQALGQGPQFIFQYYREEENGRGNFPPRFSGLQFPNYSSELNVNALELDDSALYLCASRSDVTDTQYFGPGTRLTVL.

The J gene is TRBJ1-5, the V gene TRBV2; 8 positions match TRBD1. CDR1 and CDR2 from the germline V gene are SNHLY and FYNNEI. This CDR3 is 20 amino acids long. The V and J ends lost 1 base and 0 bases, in that order; junction bases with no gene match: 14. CDR3 residues: CASSEERDRTDVYSNQPQHF. The DNA for the CDR3 is TGTGCCAGCAGTGAAGAAAGGGACAGGACAGACGTTTATAGCAATCAGCCCCAGCATTTT.

The chain joins TRBV5-6 to TRBJ1-1; D unresolved. Trimming shortened V by 4 bases and J by 4 bases, and 8 bases separated the two germline ends. CDR1 SGHDT and CDR2 YYEEEE come from the germline V gene. This CDR3 comprises 12 residues. The CDR3 DNA reads as TGTGCCAGCAGCAACCGACGCACTGAAGCTTTCTTT. Translated, it gives CASSNRRTEAFF.

In this sample, this clone turned up once. The V call is TRBV6-4, the J call TRBJ1-6; D is uncertain. Trimming cost V 6 bases and J 4 bases, with 10 bases left between them. The CDR3 extends over 14 amino acids. Germline CDR1 MRHNA, CDR2 SNTAGT. CDR3 residues: CASSDNWYNSPLHF. The CDR3 DNA reads as TGTGCCAGCAGCGACAATTGGTATAATTCACCCCTCCACTTT.

The J gene is TRBJ1-2, the V gene TRBV7-2; tentatively, D is TRBD1 (5 bases). In germline, CDR1 is SGHTA, CDR2 FQGNSA. V dropped 1 base and J dropped 8 bases, with 11 bases sitting between them. The CDR3 has 13 residues. CDR3 nucleotide sequence: TGTGCCAGCAGCTTAGGCAGGGCCGGGGGCTACACCTTC. This translates into CASSLGRAGGYTF.

This chain connects TRBV5-6 to TRBJ1-2; unclear D gene. The CDR3 is 15 residues long. Trimming stripped 4 bases from V and 1 base from J, with 14 bases between. Per the germline V gene, CDR1 is SGHDT and CDR2 is YYEEEE. CDR3 sequence reads: CASSTVGGFNYGYTF. In DNA form, the CDR3 reads TGTGCCAGCAGCACCGTAGGAGGCTTTAACTATGGCTACACCTTC.